A single sample is the source of the 3 T cell receptor beta chains below, sequenced in a study of T cell repertoires in cytomegalovirus infection. Via MiXCR, TCRdb re-called the reads, giving one row per CDR3 protein. Among roughly 720,000 distinct CDR3 sequences, roughly 36% were seen once, and the ten largest hold about 2.8%. Sequenced material: PBMCs. The receptors were sampled from a human donor in good health (CMV status not recorded). Some clones in this sample may be carry-over from other donors' samples.

The chain uses TRBV6-5 and TRBJ2-7; TRBD2 aligns across 7 bases. CDR3 length equals 15 residues. CDR1 and CDR2 from the germline V gene are MNHEY and SVGAGI. The junction had 8 bases not matched to a gene; V was cut back by 2 bases and J by 4 bases. The CDR3 loop is CASSYVSGAGYEQYF. The CDR3 DNA reads as TGTGCCAGCAGTTACGTGTCGGGAGCGGGGTACGAGCAGTACTTC.

This clonotype was observed many times. The chain is built from TRBV7-6 and TRBJ2-3, with 8 positions matching TRBD2. With 0 bases clipped from V and 3 bases from J, the junction kept 8 bases outside the gene matches. The CDR3 runs to 17 residues. Looked up from germline, CDR1 is SGHVS and CDR2 is FNYEAQ. CDR3 amino acids: CASSLARTSGLTDTQYF. The CDR3 DNA reads as TGTGCCAGCAGCTTAGCTAGAACTAGCGGACTTACAGATACGCAGTATTTT. The full variable domain, in which reference TRBV7-6 and TRBJ2-3 provide the parts outside the CDR3, is GAGVSQSPRYKVTKRGQDVALRCDPISGHVSLYWYRQALGQGPEFLTYFNYEAQQDKSGLPNDRFSAERPEGSISTLTIQRTEQRDSAMYRCASSLARTSGLTDTQYFGPGTRLTVL.

The rearrangement joins TRBV3-1 to TRBJ2-3; TRBD2 might be the D (6 bases). Germline V CDR1 and CDR2: LGHDT, YNNKEL (reference sequence). The CDR3 extends over 14 amino acids. V dropped 5 bases and J dropped 8 bases, with 17 bases sitting between them. CDR3 protein: CASSRRDSMATQYF. CDR3 nucleotide sequence: TGTGCCAGCAGCAGACGGGACTCTATGGCTACGCAGTATTTT.